The clone carrying this T cell receptor beta chain was counted a single time. Antigen unknown. Trimming removed 1 base at V and 9 bases at J, with 13 bases between. CDR3 size: 13 residues. Germline V lookup: CDR1 GTSNPN, CDR2 SVGIG (reference sequence). This entry comes from a study of beta chain features in type 1 diabetes. Study results and limitations: More deletions and fewer insertions at VDJ junctions were found in patients with type 1 diabetes. Whether TCRB rearrangement is influenced by HLA type went unresolved here. PCR, the amplification step, might favor shorter templates, equally in patients and controls. The naive, central memory and Treg TCRB repertoires showed an apparent similarity that was greater among patients than among healthy donors.

The study reverse transcribed the entire isolated RNA, so it sequenced expressed TCRB transcripts. Sequencing used immunoSEQ multiplex PCR; TCRdb keeps in-frame clones, though not all of them. The profile shows 200,000 to 250,000 clones, about 71% of them singletons. The rearrangement joins TRBV30 to TRBJ1-5; D may be TRBD1 (5 bases). Material: naive CD4+ T cells from blood. The receptor comes from a man aged 30 to 39 in good health. This chain's CDR3 is CAWSDQGGGPQHF. CDR3 DNA: TGTGCCTGGAGTGACCAGGGTGGAGGGCCCCAGCATTTT.